This T cell receptor beta chain was observed in a study of blood T cell repertoires in COVID-19. Background on the study: COVID-19 samples collected from the United States, Italy and Spain covered acute and convalescent phases. The cDNA or gDNA used as material had been derived from T cells, B-cell-depleted T cells, or PBMCs.

Original processing methods: Using reference gene primer amplification, nucleated cell counts were estimated. Profiled with immunoSEQ multiplex PCR; TCRdb holds only in-frame clones, not every one. V and J calls and clone size are those listed in that table; D and trimming were worked out from the DNA. The sample records fewer than 70,000 clones, less than 90% being singletons. V was cut by 0 bases and J by 0 bases, with 8 bases left in between. The CDR3 sequence is 16 residues long. The germline gives CDR1 MNHEY, CDR2 SMNVEV (reference sequence). The chain combines TRBV27 with TRBJ1-4; D unresolved. This receptor was taken from a woman in her seventies with active COVID-19. Source material: peripheral blood. CDR3 bases: TGTGCCAGCAGTTTATCCGGGGAAGCAACTAATGAAAAACTGTTTTTT. This translates into CASSLSGEATNEKLFF.